The present T cell receptor beta chain was sequenced within a study of cytomegalovirus exposure and HLA in healthy donors (dated by TCRdb to 2016 to 2017). Background on the whole study: In an earlier analysis of approximately 640 of the donors, 276 Gb of sequence data and 90 million to 120 million unique TCR beta sequences from approximately 180 million T cells were reported. To decide whether each TCR beta V gene segment behaved as functional or pseudogenic, an earlier analysis of approximately 600 of the donors relied on high-throughput TCR beta sequencing. Genome-wide SNP genotypes for about three fifths of the roughly 670 donors were used in a later genetic analysis, which treated that subset as a discovery cohort. Typing coverage differed by locus: A, B, C, DRB1 and DQB1 were typed in about 620-630 donors, DQA1 in 522, DPA1 in around 610, and DPB1 in 472. Of the roughly 410 genotyped donors, approximately 81% were placed in the genetic ancestry cluster associated with self-reported Caucasian donors. Along with the roughly 610-subject first cohort, a separate validation cohort of over a hundred different subjects was used. The T cell repertoires of 666 subjects were profiled by immunosequencing and related to cytomegalovirus serostatus. To predict cytomegalovirus infection status, the study combined high-throughput TCR immunosequencing, statistical association of individual TCRs with disease status, and machine learning. Approximately 300 gigabases of sequencing data and some 85 million unique TCR sequences were included in an early release covering about 700 HLA-typed donors. Among 398 genotyped donors of the cohort, an average of around 240,000 unique TCR beta nucleotide sequences were sequenced per donor, about a sixth of them non-productive. The study aimed to test whether cataloging public T cell receptors could reveal signatures of past pathogen exposure. Rather than drawing on any new phenotypic data, the later analysis identified candidate immune exposures from TCR beta sequences and the way those sequences occurred across donors. Because of strong linkage in the cohort, 4 to 6 DR-DQ haplotypes were treated as single units for association and clustering. Donor age, sex, ethnicity and CMV serostatus were compiled alongside the repertoire data. HLA typing covered class I and class II loci at four-digit resolution. All discovery cohort repertoires had been generated using a single sequencing platform. A later analysis re-examined previously published TCR beta repertoires from 610 or so donors and added high-resolution HLA genotyping to investigate patterns of TCR occurrence. Paper-wide results and their limitations: Presence/absence analyses assumed roughly uniform sequencing depth across donors, an assumption that may not hold. The only immune exposure information available for the cohort was CMV serostatus. A later analysis reported that several top co-occurrence clusters appeared linked to parvovirus B19, influenza, CMV and Epstein-Barr virus. Most TCR sequences were observed very rarely across donors, whereas some public TCRs were present in many individuals. In an earlier analysis of 587 of the donors, most TCR beta V segments appeared in productive rearrangements about 87% or about 30% of the time, broadly matching IMGT annotations. A further reported finding was that TCR beta sequences accurately predicted the HLA-A and HLA-B alleles for most subjects in the first cohort. The 87-base-pair reads could not distinguish some IMGT-functional V segments, including TRBV6-2 and TRBV6-3, so those segments were excluded. According to the authors, the approach could potentially be generalized to other disease states and immunological phenotypes. In a later analysis, TCR association rates were found to vary across HLA loci, with the most associated TCRs seen for DRB1 alleles and the fewest for HLA-C alleles. In the study, around 150 TCR beta chains were listed as associated with cytomegalovirus. This cohort had only TCR beta chains sequenced, and the lack of alpha or paired-chain data limited which features could be detected. A later analysis associated about 17,000 TCR beta sequences with specific HLA alleles at a false discovery rate of 0.05. In vitro tests confirmed that a few of the cytomegalovirus-associated TCR beta chains recognize cytomegalovirus antigens. According to a later genetic analysis, donors in an Asian-associated ancestry cluster had fewer N-insertions in productive TCRs than the roughly 670-donor mean. Cytomegalovirus status was reported to be diagnosed by the classifier with high specificity and sensitivity in both the original and validation cohorts. In a later analysis, HLA-associated TCR beta chains were found to be more clonally expanded and to have lower generation probabilities than equally common non-associated chains. V-gene and J-gene trimming of TCR beta chains was associated with a missense DCLRE1C variant in a later genetic analysis, and the association was replicated in an independent cohort. Because counts were too low, some 16 rarely observed V segments, including chromosome 9 orphons, were excluded from the earlier analysis of roughly 580 of the donors. Because some donors lacked HLA typing at each locus, the association tests relied only on the typed subset. Strong co-occurrence of HLA alleles, especially DR and DQ, made assigning TCR associations to individual alleles difficult. Correlated functional status among segregating V segments might be attributable to linkage disequilibrium, but an unknown experimental factor could not be ruled out. A later analysis found that most CMV-associated TCR beta chains appeared HLA-restricted, with HLA associations seemingly driven largely by CMV exposure. A group of highly shared sequence variants was considered likely to be a technical artifact of the sequencing pipeline.

CDR1 and CDR2, looked up from the germline V gene, are MNHNS and SASEGT. Cut back by 6 bases and 4 bases, the V and J ends lie 13 bases apart. The CDR3 numbers 14 residues from cysteine through phenylalanine. The CDR3 DNA has 42 bases and is translated from base 1. The method behind the library was the immunoSEQ multiplex PCR assay. A mixture of 60 forward primers for TCR Vbeta segments and 13 reverse primers for TCR Jbeta segments was used in the multiplex PCR. Amplification of the CDR3 region of rearranged TCR beta genes was performed with a multiplex PCR assay on genomic DNA. The amplified TCR beta libraries were sequenced on the Illumina HiSeq System as 87-base-pair reads. The published analysis was carried out like this. A later analysis counted around 72 million unique TCR beta chains across the 700 or so repertoires, and roughly 10 million of these chains were shared by at least two donors. A nearest-neighbor algorithm error-corrected the raw reads and collapsed the reads into unique sequences, merging closely related sequences to remove PCR and sequencing errors. V, D and J gene segments were assigned by aligning CDR3 sequences to IMGT reference sequences. For a sequence to be retained, a match of at least six nucleotides to both a V gene segment and a J gene segment was required. A rearrangement was called productive if the CDR3 had no stop codons and remained in frame with V and J, and every other rearrangement was called non-productive. CDR3 was defined by IMGT convention, running from the second conserved V-encoded cysteine to the conserved J-encoded phenylalanine. Sequences without an unambiguous match to a single V gene segment were excluded from the earlier analysis of 587 of the donors. In an earlier analysis of 500 to 750 of the donors, V segments were called functional above 56.7% productive rearrangements and were called segregating when the between-donor standard deviation exceeded 5%. A statistical classification framework was built for diagnosing cytomegalovirus status from the catalog of TCR beta chain sequences. In a later analysis, V and J genes were assigned by comparing TCR nucleotide sequences against IMGT/GENE-DB human TR gene sequences. In a later analysis, CDR3 sequences and most-parsimonious VDJ recombination scenarios were assigned using the TCRdist pipeline. In a later analysis, each TCR beta chain was defined by its CDR3 amino acid sequence together with its V-gene family, and reads lacking a unique V-gene family were excluded. In a later analysis, nearly 600 highly shared, low-generation-probability nucleotide sequences were removed to address suspected cross-contamination and a sequencing artifact. A later analysis calculated a clonal expansion index for each public chain from normalized within-repertoire ranks of inferred template counts. Generation probabilities in a later analysis came from a VDJ recombination model fitted to out-of-frame rearrangements, and those results were checked against IGoR. In a later analysis, TCR-TCR, TCR-HLA and TCR-CMV co-occurrence was scored with hypergeometric tests, and a repertoire-size bias correction was applied to TCR pairs. To estimate false discovery rates, a later analysis permuted the HLA or CMV assignments 20 times. A later analysis grouped co-occurring TCRs with DBSCAN, adding TCRdist sequence similarity when clustering within HLA-allele-positive subsets. Repertoires with fewer than 30,000 or more than 120,000 public chains, plus five repertoires with anomalous nucleotide sharing, were excluded from co-occurrence clustering. The source is immuneACCESS, and TCRdb retained only in-frame sequences with V and J called. Part of the clones is not carried over; for the studies checked, unresolved V genes explain less than half of this, and the remainder is unexplained. The V and J calls and the clone size are those of that table, but D and trimming were determined from the DNA. The sample yields over 200,000 clones; around 80% were counted once. The ten largest clones add up to roughly 2.5% of the sample.

A remark on this clone: Its antigen is unknown. Base-call qualities are not available, and no considerably larger clone is one nucleotide away.

The cohort consisted of 600 to 700 healthy bone marrow donors. At the time of sampling, every cohort member was nominally healthy, though immune exposures that went unrecorded were likely present. The donor was CMV seropositive and was included in the group of around 300 seropositive cohort members. A peripheral blood sample was collected from each donor, and TCR beta sequencing was performed on peripheral blood mononuclear cells. Genomic DNA was extracted from the blood cell samples with the Qiagen DNeasy Blood Extraction Kit. The sequencing input was PBMCs. The sequence is built from TRBV6-1 and TRBJ1-3, with the D gene too uncertain to name. The sequence was collected from a woman aged 55-69 years in good health and CMV-seropositive. In nucleotide form, the sequence is TGTGCCAGCAGCCTTAACGGGAGGGGAAACACCATATATTTT. It is translated as CASSLNGRGNTIYF.